The entry below describes one TCR beta chain. Its antigen is not known. Germline CDR1 reads SGHTA; CDR2 reads FQGNSA. The CDR3 has 15 residues. With 1 base clipped from V and 6 bases from J, the junction kept 8 bases outside the gene matches. Assay used: immunoSEQ multiplex PCR; TCRdb lists only in-frame clones, some missing. The sample lists about 1 million clones, 60% to 80% occurring once. This sample was taken from a study of shared clonotypes between healthy human individuals. The wider study: Every donor yielded three CD4 naive, three CD4 memory, two CD8 naive and one CD8 memory plate. The study's findings and limits: The study drew on few donors, limiting represented genetic and exposure-history diversity.

This sequence originates from a man between 18 and 35 years old in good health. The sequenced sample consisted of memory CD4+ T cells sorted from blood. Documented subset: CD45RA-negative fraction. This chain connects TRBV7-2 to TRBJ2-5; 7 nucleotides line up with TRBD1. CDR3 bases: TGTGCCAGCAGCTTAGGGACAGGATTGGTGAAGACCCAGTACTTC. Protein product: CASSLGTGLVKTQYF.